This T cell receptor beta chain appears in the sequencing data of a study of cytomegalovirus exposure and HLA in healthy donors (dated by TCRdb to 2017 to 2019). Background on the whole study: An earlier analysis of about 560 of the donors reported about 280 Gb of sequence data and 117 million unique TCR beta sequences obtained from 150 million to 200 million T cells. An early release that covered fewer than 800 HLA-typed donors contained about 300 gigabases of sequencing data and about 84 million unique TCR sequences. Among the approximately 420 genotyped donors, around 81% belonged to the genetic ancestry cluster associated with self-reported Caucasian donors. The study aimed to test whether cataloging public T cell receptors could reveal signatures of past pathogen exposure. Using immunosequencing, the study profiled T cell repertoires from 550 to 750 subjects and related those repertoires to cytomegalovirus serostatus. Along with the roughly 670-subject first cohort, a separate validation cohort of over a hundred different subjects was used. High-throughput TCR immunosequencing, statistical association of individual TCRs with disease status, and machine learning were combined to predict cytomegalovirus infection status. In a later analysis, previously published TCR beta repertoires from 550 to 700 donors were re-analyzed and high-resolution HLA genotyping was added so that TCR occurrence patterns could be studied. In the later analysis, no new phenotypic data were used to find candidate immune exposures; instead, reliance was placed on TCR beta sequences and their occurrence across donors. In an earlier analysis of 587 of the donors, high-throughput TCR beta sequencing was used to judge whether each TCR beta V gene segment behaved as functional or pseudogenic. Alongside the repertoire data, information on donor age, sex, ethnicity and CMV serostatus was compiled. A later genetic analysis took genome-wide SNP genotypes for about three fifths of the 666 donors and used that subset as a discovery cohort. Every repertoire in the discovery cohort had been generated on one and the same sequencing platform. Class I and class II HLA loci were covered by the typing at four-digit resolution. The number of donors typed differed by locus, with roughly 620-630 for A, B, C, DRB1 and DQB1, roughly 520 for DQA1, about 610 for DPA1, and some 440 for DPB1. Because of strong linkage in the cohort, roughly five DR-DQ haplotypes were treated as single units for association and clustering. Among about 400 genotyped donors of the cohort, an average of about 220,000 unique TCR beta nucleotide sequences was sequenced per donor, of which about 19% were non-productive.

Concerning this clone itself: Its antigen is still unknown. No base quality information exists; no much larger clone differs at one position.

In total, roughly 670 healthy bone marrow donors made up the cohort. Cohort members were all nominally healthy when sampled, although unrecorded immune exposures were likely present. The donor was CMV seropositive and belonged to the group of 250 to 300 seropositive cohort members. Every donor gave a peripheral blood sample, and the peripheral blood mononuclear cells from that sample were used for TCR beta sequencing. Genomic DNA extraction from the blood cell samples was performed with the Qiagen DNeasy Blood Extraction Kit. The library was generated by the immunoSEQ multiplex PCR assay. A mixture of 60 forward primers for TCR Vbeta segments and 13 reverse primers for TCR Jbeta segments was used in the multiplex PCR. A multiplex PCR assay on genomic DNA amplified the CDR3 region of rearranged TCR beta genes. On the Illumina HiSeq System, the amplified TCR beta libraries were sequenced as 87-base-pair reads. Processing in the source paper ran as follows. Across the 666 repertoires, a later analysis counted tens of millions of unique TCR beta chains, around 11 million of which were shared by at least two donors. To remove PCR and sequencing errors, raw reads were error-corrected and collapsed into unique sequences using a nearest-neighbor algorithm that merged closely related sequences. Alignment of CDR3 sequences to IMGT reference sequences was used to assign V, D and J gene segments. For a sequence to be retained, at least a six-nucleotide match to both a V gene segment and a J gene segment was required. A rearrangement was called productive if the CDR3 had no stop codons and remained in frame with V and J, and every other rearrangement was called non-productive. CDR3 was defined by IMGT convention, running from the second conserved V-encoded cysteine to the conserved J-encoded phenylalanine. The earlier analysis of about 590 of the donors excluded sequences that lacked an unambiguous match to a single V gene segment. An earlier analysis of fewer than 750 of the donors called V segments functional above 56.7% productive rearrangements and segregating when the between-donor standard deviation exceeded 5%. A statistical classification framework was built to diagnose cytomegalovirus status from the catalog of TCR beta chain sequences. A later analysis assigned V and J genes by comparing TCR nucleotide sequences with IMGT/GENE-DB human TR gene sequences. A later analysis assigned CDR3 sequences and most-parsimonious VDJ recombination scenarios with the TCRdist pipeline. In a later analysis, every TCR beta chain was defined by the combination of its CDR3 amino acid sequence and its V-gene family, and reads without a unique V-gene family were dropped. As a way to deal with suspected cross-contamination and a sequencing artifact, a later analysis dropped approximately 590 nucleotide sequences that were highly shared and had low generation probability. In a later analysis, a clonal expansion index was calculated for each public chain from normalized within-repertoire ranks of inferred template counts. In a later analysis, generation probabilities were computed using a VDJ recombination model fitted to out-of-frame rearrangements, and the results were checked against IGoR. In a later analysis, hypergeometric tests were used to score TCR-TCR, TCR-HLA and TCR-CMV co-occurrence, with a repertoire-size bias correction applied to TCR pairs. A later analysis estimated false discovery rates by permuting HLA or CMV assignments 20 times. In a later analysis, co-occurring TCRs were grouped using DBSCAN, and TCRdist sequence similarity was added for clustering within HLA-allele-positive subsets. Repertoires with fewer than 30,000 or more than 120,000 public chains were left out of co-occurrence clustering, as were a few repertoires with anomalous nucleotide sharing. In its TCRdb copy, this immuneACCESS table keeps in-frame sequences only and misses some clones. Where compared with another copy, unresolved V genes explain less than half of these, and the others have no known cause. That table furnishes V, J and clone size, whereas the DNA furnished D and trimming. The sample contains about 63,000 clones, 60% to 80% of them found a single time. Around 21% of the sample is in the top ten clones.

V is shortened by 1 base, J by 0 bases, and the region joining them spans 9 bases. Including the terminal cysteine and phenylalanine, the CDR3 comprises 15 residues. Solely the CDR3 DNA is kept, with 45 bases framed from the first base. CDR1 and CDR2 were assigned from the germline V gene as SGHRS and YFSETQ. Broader findings and caveats from the paper: Cytomegalovirus status was reported to be diagnosed by the classifier with high specificity and sensitivity in both the original and validation cohorts. Presence/absence analyses assumed roughly uniform sequencing depth across donors, an assumption that may not hold. In the study, some 160 TCR beta chains were listed as associated with cytomegalovirus. At a false discovery rate of 0.05, a later analysis linked around 15,000 TCR beta sequences to specific HLA alleles. About 17 rarely observed V segments, including chromosome 9 orphons, were excluded from the earlier analysis of 550 to 700 of the donors because counts were too low. According to a later genetic analysis, donors in an Asian-associated ancestry cluster had fewer N-insertions in productive TCRs than the approximately 650-donor mean. A cluster of highly shared sequence variants was judged likely to represent a technical artifact of the sequencing pipeline. In a later analysis, the rate of TCR association differed among HLA loci, with DRB1 alleles having the most associated TCRs and HLA-C alleles having the fewest. When HLA alleles, especially DR and DQ, strongly co-occurred, attributing TCR associations to individual alleles was difficult. A later analysis reported that several top co-occurrence clusters appeared linked to parvovirus B19, influenza, CMV and Epstein-Barr virus. It was suggested by the authors that the approach could potentially be generalized to other disease states and immunological phenotypes. In vitro tests confirmed that a few of the cytomegalovirus-associated TCR beta chains recognize cytomegalovirus antigens. A later genetic analysis associated a missense DCLRE1C variant with V-gene and J-gene trimming of TCR beta chains, and an independent cohort replicated the association. Correlated functional status among segregating V segments might reflect linkage disequilibrium, but an unknown experimental factor could not be ruled out. A later analysis found that HLA-associated TCR beta chains were more clonally expanded and had lower generation probabilities than equally common non-associated chains. The only immune exposure information available for the cohort was CMV serostatus. Most TCR sequences were observed very rarely across donors, whereas some public TCRs were present in many individuals. In a later analysis, most CMV-associated TCR beta chains were found to appear HLA-restricted, with HLA associations seemingly driven largely by CMV exposure. Some IMGT-functional V segments, including TRBV6-2 and TRBV6-3, could not be told apart with the 87-base-pair reads, so those segments were excluded. Broadly in line with IMGT annotations, most TCR beta V segments showed up in productive rearrangements about 87% or about 30% of the time in an earlier analysis of approximately 640 of the donors. A further reported finding was that TCR beta sequences accurately predicted the HLA-A and HLA-B alleles for most subjects in the first cohort. Only TCR beta chains were sequenced in this cohort, and the absence of alpha or paired-chain data limited detectable features. Because some donors lacked HLA typing at each locus, the association tests relied only on the typed subset.

The V gene is TRBV5-1 and the J gene is TRBJ2-3; TRBD2 could be the D gene, as 6 bases match. Sequencing was carried out using PBMCs. The TCR originated in a woman in her thirties or forties in good health and CMV-seropositive. The CDR3 here reads CASSLRGLSTDTQYF. The DNA sequence is given as TGCGCCAGCAGCTTGCGGGGACTTAGCACAGATACGCAGTATTTT.